Below, 29 T cell receptor beta chains from the same sample are listed, as sequenced in a study of a mutant IDH1 vaccine in newly diagnosed glioma. The method was immunoSEQ multiplex PCR; TCRdb's version includes in-frame clones alone and lacks a portion of them. Here the sample spans about 66,000 clones, 74% being singletons. Antigen specificity for these receptors is unknown. Time point in this sample: week 35, safety follow-up. In the vaccine, a single dose held 300 ug of the mutant IDH1 20-mer peptide, along with topical imiquimod. The sequencing here drew on PBMCs, taken from a glioma patient whose treatment included an IDH1 peptide vaccine. The source is a man aged 50 or older with glioma.

This clone appeared a few times. The CDR3 is CASSPLDRGNEQYF. DNA for the CDR3: TGTGCCAGCAGCCCCCTGGACAGGGGGAACGAGCAGTACTTC. The V gene is TRBV4-2, the J gene TRBJ2-7, with 10 bases that match TRBD1. V was clipped by 4 bases and J by 5 bases; unmatched bases: 5. The CDR3 extends over 14 amino acids. Germline-derived CDR1 and CDR2 are LGHNA and YNFKEQ.

V is TRBV5-1 and J is TRBJ1-1; tentative D call: TRBD1 (6 bases). The V gene's germline CDR1 is SGHRS and CDR2 YFSETQ. Deletions cut 4 bases from V and 4 bases from J, with 14 bases between. The CDR3 runs 14 residues. The CDR3 loop reads CASSTRQASTEAFF. As DNA, the CDR3 is TGCGCCAGCAGCACCAGACAGGCGAGCACTGAAGCTTTCTTT.

This chain connects TRBV4-2 to TRBJ1-5; D is possibly TRBD1 (6 bases). The CDR3 totals 15 residues. Germline V gene data show CDR1 as LGHNA and CDR2 as YNFKEQ. Trimming cost V 4 bases and J 6 bases, with 16 bases left between them. The CDR3 DNA follows: TGTGCCAGCAGCCCCGCCACACAGGGCAGTCAGCCCCAGCATTTT. Translated: CASSPATQGSQPQHF.

V and J are TRBV5-1 and TRBJ1-1; D unclear. The CDR3 contains 14 residues. Trimming shortened V by 3 bases and J by 5 bases, and 14 bases separated the two germline ends. In germline, CDR1 is SGHRS, CDR2 YFSETQ. CDR3 sequence reads: CASSSYSGGTEAFF. The CDR3, as DNA: TGCGCCAGCAGCTCGTATTCAGGAGGGACTGAAGCTTTCTTT.

This sequence joins TRBV5-1 and TRBJ2-3; TRBD2 matches 7 bases. Trimming cost V 7 bases and J 4 bases; bases outside gene matches: 3. The CDR3 is 12 amino acids. Per the germline V gene, CDR1 is SGHRS and CDR2 is YFSETQ. The CDR3 loop is CASGGVADTQYF. In DNA form, the CDR3 reads TGCGCCAGCGGGGGGGTCGCAGATACGCAGTATTTT. Combining the CDR3 with reference TRBV5-1 and TRBJ2-3 gives the whole variable domain KAGVTQTPRYLIKTRGQQVTLSCSPISGHRSVSWYQQTPGQGLQFLFEYFSETQRNKGNFPGRFSGRQFSNSRSEMNVSTLELGDSALYLCASGGVADTQYFGPGTRLTVL.

The CDR3 DNA reads as TGTGCCTACCTATTAAAGGGGGGTGGTCAGCCCCAGCATTTT. Protein sequence: CAYLLKGGGQPQHF. The chain combines TRBV30 with TRBJ1-5; a possible D gene is TRBD1 (6 bases). The CDR3 length is 14 residues. V lost 7 bases and J lost 6, with 19 bases in between. Germline V CDR1 and CDR2: GTSNPN, SVGIG (reference sequence).

The rearrangement uses TRBV7-8 and TRBJ1-5; no clear D. V dropped 5 bases and J dropped 7 bases, with 15 bases sitting between them. Looked up from germline, CDR1 is SGHVS and CDR2 is FQNEAQ. CDR3 length equals 14 residues. This CDR3 is CASSPLTSGQPQHF. The CDR3 DNA reads TGTGCCAGCAGCCCGCTGACGAGTGGGCAGCCCCAGCATTTT.

By share, this clone ranks as medium-sized (0.01 to 0.1%). This sequence joins TRBV4-1 and TRBJ2-2, with D possibly matching TRBD2 (5 bases). In germline, CDR1 is MGHRA, CDR2 YSYEKL. CDR3 length: 14 amino acids. V was pared by 3 bases and J by 4 bases, with 9 bases between. CDR3 DNA: TGCGCCAGCAGCCATCCCCGGGGCACCGGGGAGCTGTTTTTT. It encodes CASSHPRGTGELFF.

The chain is built from TRBV7-2 and TRBJ2-3; D call uncertain. V gave up 1 base and J gave up 8 bases, with 13 bases separating them. The CDR3 extends over 14 amino acids. The V gene's germline CDR1 is SGHTA and CDR2 FQGNSA. The CDR3 region is CASSLVDKRGTQYF. Written as DNA, the CDR3 is TGTGCCAGCAGCTTAGTCGACAAGCGAGGTACGCAGTATTTT.

V is TRBV9 and J is TRBJ1-1; D call uncertain. The V end was cut by 7 bases, the J end by 7 bases, with 17 bases between. The CDR3 spans 13 residues. Looked up from germline, CDR1 is SGDLS and CDR2 is YYNGEE. The CDR3: CASREAGSGEAFF. As DNA, the CDR3 is TGTGCCAGCCGGGAAGCTGGGAGTGGTGAAGCTTTCTTT. Together with reference TRBV9 and TRBJ1-1, the CDR3 gives the full variable domain: DSGVTQTPKHLITATGQRVTLRCSPRSGDLSVYWYQQSLDQGLQFLIQYYNGEERAKGNILERFSAQQFPDLHSELNLSSLELGDSALYFCASREAGSGEAFFGQGTRLTVV.

Only a few counts were recorded for this clone. The chain recombines TRBV13 with TRBJ2-7; D is undetermined. V was trimmed by 6 bases and J by 3 bases, leaving 15 bases between them. Germline loops: CDR1 PRHDT, CDR2 FYEKMQ (reference sequence). This CDR3 is 14 amino acids long. The CDR3 DNA reads as TGTGCCAGCAGTCTACGCCCGGGCCGCTACGAGCAGTACTTC. Translation: CASSLRPGRYEQYF.

The chain employs TRBV2 and TRBJ1-1, with unresolved D. This CDR3 is built from 14 residues. CDR1 and CDR2 (germline): SNHLY, FYNNEI. V lost 8 bases and J 0 bases, leaving 13 bases between the germline ends. The DNA of the CDR3 is TGTGCCAGCGGATCAGAAAAATTGAACACTGAAGCTTTCTTT. Translation: CASGSEKLNTEAFF.

The V call is TRBV4-2, the J call TRBJ2-7; TRBD1 might be the D (6 bases). The V gene's germline CDR1 is LGHNA and CDR2 YNFKEQ. V was cut by 0 bases and J by 0 bases, with 6 bases left in between. The CDR3 is made up of 14 amino acids. The CDR3 here is CASSQDRGSYEQYF. CDR3 DNA sequence: TGTGCCAGCAGCCAAGACAGGGGCTCCTACGAGCAGTACTTC.

This chain links TRBV14 with TRBJ1-4; the match to TRBD1 covers 8 bases. CDR1 and CDR2 from the germline V gene are SGHDN and FVKESK. With V trimmed by 4 bases and J by 3 bases, 7 bases remained unmatched. The CDR3 extends over 16 amino acids. CDR3 nucleotide sequence: TGTGCCAGCAGCCTTTTCGGACAGGGCTCTAATGAAAAACTGTTTTTT. Amino acid sequence: CASSLFGQGSNEKLFF.

The gene calls are TRBV18 and TRBJ1-1, with D unclear. Per the germline V gene, CDR1 is KGHSH and CDR2 is LQKENI. The length of the CDR3 is 13 residues. V shed 2 bases and J shed 1 base, with 5 bases lying between them. The CDR3 DNA follows: TGTGCCAGCTCACCAGATGCGAACACTGAAGCTTTCTTT. Protein: CASSPDANTEAFF.

The table lists this clone with a count of one. The V call is TRBV4-3, the J call TRBJ2-3; unclear D gene. Trimming cost V 3 bases and J 4 bases, with 8 bases left between them. Germline loops: CDR1 LGHNA, CDR2 YSLEER. There are 13 residues in the CDR3. The CDR3 DNA reads as TGCGCCAGCAGCCAGCACCTCGCAGATACGCAGTATTTT. The encoded protein is CASSQHLADTQYF.

CDR3 coding DNA: TGCGCCAGCAGCCAAGAAAGTTTGGGTCAGCCCCAGCATTTT. Its translation is CASSQESLGQPQHF. This chain joins TRBV4-3 and TRBJ1-5; no firm D call. Trimming pared 0 bases from V and 6 bases from J, leaving 9 bases between. The CDR3 is 14 amino acids. Germline-derived CDR1 and CDR2 are LGHNA and YSLEER.

This clone was detected only a few times. The rearrangement uses TRBV13 and TRBJ2-1, with D unresolved. This CDR3 region has 12 residues. Germline-derived CDR1 and CDR2 are PRHDT and FYEKMQ (reference sequence). Trimming took 5 bases from V and 6 from J, leaving 8 bases between them. The chain's CDR3 is CASSLRANEQFF. The CDR3 nucleotides are TGTGCCAGCAGCCTAAGGGCCAATGAGCAGTTCTTC.

V and J are TRBV6-5 and TRBJ2-2; D may be TRBD1 (6 bases). Germline CDR1 MNHEY, CDR2 SVGAGI. The CDR3 is made up of 15 amino acids. The V gene lost 7 bases and the J gene lost 5 bases, with 17 bases spanning the gap. CDR3 region: CASTSYRDLTGELFF. CDR3 coding DNA: TGTGCCAGCACCTCATACAGGGACCTTACCGGGGAGCTGTTTTTT.

The gene calls are TRBV4-3 and TRBJ1-3; unclear D gene. Germline CDR1 LGHNA, CDR2 YSLEER. There are 13 residues in the CDR3. Deletions cut 8 bases from V and 8 bases from J, with 16 bases between. CDR3 bases: TGCGCCAGCGCCAAGGGTGTGGAGGACACCATATATTTT. Protein: CASAKGVEDTIYF.

The chain uses TRBV30 and TRBJ2-7, with D tentatively TRBD1 (6 bases). Germline values: CDR1 GTSNPN, CDR2 SVGIG (reference sequence). Trimming took 2 bases from V and 3 from J, leaving 20 bases between them. The CDR3 covers 16 residues. DNA for the CDR3: TGTGCCTGGAGTACTGAGGGAGACAGGTGGGACTACGAGCAGTACTTC. Translated: CAWSTEGDRWDYEQYF.

The V gene is TRBV18, the J gene TRBJ2-7; 9 nucleotides line up with TRBD1. The CDR3 has 15 residues. The germline V gene has CDR1 KGHSH and CDR2 LQKENI. After removal of 1 base from V and 6 bases from J, the junction contained 7 bases not matched to a gene. CDR3 sequence (DNA): TGTGCCAGCTCACCACGGACAGGGGATATGGGCGAGCAGTACTTC. It specifies CASSPRTGDMGEQYF.

The chain is built from TRBV5-1 and TRBJ2-7, with 7 bases that match TRBD1. J lost 0 bases, V lost 4 bases, and 4 bases had no gene match. CDR3 length equals 14 residues. Germline CDR1 reads SGHRS; CDR2 reads YFSETQ. CDR3 coding DNA: TGCGCCAGCAGCCGACAGGGCCTCTCCTACGAGCAGTACTTC. Residues: CASSRQGLSYEQYF. The full variable domain, its missing parts supplied by reference TRBV5-1 and TRBJ2-7, is KAGVTQTPRYLIKTRGQQVTLSCSPISGHRSVSWYQQTPGQGLQFLFEYFSETQRNKGNFPGRFSGRQFSNSRSEMNVSTLELGDSALYLCASSRQGLSYEQYFGPGTRLTVT.

The V call is TRBV10-1, the J call TRBJ2-1, with 7 bases aligning to TRBD2. This CDR3 has 18 residues. The V segment lost 3 bases and the J segment 0 bases; nucleotides outside the gene matches: 11. Looked up from germline, CDR1 is WNHNN and CDR2 is SYGVQD (reference sequence). The CDR3 here is CASSDGVAGYDSYNEQFF. CDR3 DNA: TGCGCCAGCAGTGACGGGGTAGCGGGCTATGACTCCTACAATGAGCAGTTCTTC.

V gene TRBV7-9 combines with J gene TRBJ2-7; 10 bases line up with TRBD2. With V trimmed by 10 bases and J by 6 bases, 12 bases remained unmatched. The CDR3 is 14 residues long. CDR1 and CDR2 from the germline V gene are SEHNR and FQNEAQ (reference sequence). For the CDR3, the DNA is TGTGCCACCTCCGGAGCGGGGGGGCTCAGCGAGCAGTACTTC. It encodes CATSGAGGLSEQYF.

In the case of this clone: This sample includes further DNA sequences coding for the same CDR3. The chain combines TRBV20-1 with TRBJ1-2; TRBD1 might be the D (6 bases). This CDR3 comprises 11 residues. Germline V gene lookup returns CDR1 DFQATT and CDR2 SNEGSKA (reference sequence). Deletions cut 6 bases from V and 5 bases from J, with 10 bases between. CDR3: CSARTDYGYTF. The CDR3 DNA reads as TGCAGTGCGAGGACAGATTATGGCTACACCTTC.

The chain joins TRBV9 to TRBJ2-1; D may be TRBD2 (6 bases). The CDR3 is 15 residues long. With 3 bases removed from V and 2 bases from J, the gap between germline ends came to 12 bases. Germline CDR1 is SGDLS and CDR2 is YYNGEE. The CDR3 sequence: CASSAKRATYNEQFF. CDR3 DNA sequence: TGTGCCAGCAGCGCTAAGCGGGCCACCTACAATGAGCAGTTCTTC.

In DNA form, the CDR3 reads TGTGCCAGCAGTTACTCAGGAGGGCGCCTATCTTCCTACACCTTC. Its protein product is CASSYSGGRLSSYTF. The rearrangement uses TRBV6-5 and TRBJ1-2, with D unclear. Trimming left V 0 bases short and J 10 bases short, with 18 bases between. Looked up from germline, CDR1 is MNHEY and CDR2 is SVGAGI. CDR3 size: 15 residues.

The V gene is TRBV5-1, the J gene TRBJ2-7; D uncertain. CDR1 and CDR2 from the germline V gene are SGHRS and YFSETQ. V was shortened by 4 bases and J by 6 bases, with 11 bases between the two germline ends. The CDR3 runs 12 residues. CDR3 sequence reads: CASSQNPTEQYF. The CDR3 DNA reads TGCGCCAGCAGCCAAAACCCGACCGAGCAGTACTTC.